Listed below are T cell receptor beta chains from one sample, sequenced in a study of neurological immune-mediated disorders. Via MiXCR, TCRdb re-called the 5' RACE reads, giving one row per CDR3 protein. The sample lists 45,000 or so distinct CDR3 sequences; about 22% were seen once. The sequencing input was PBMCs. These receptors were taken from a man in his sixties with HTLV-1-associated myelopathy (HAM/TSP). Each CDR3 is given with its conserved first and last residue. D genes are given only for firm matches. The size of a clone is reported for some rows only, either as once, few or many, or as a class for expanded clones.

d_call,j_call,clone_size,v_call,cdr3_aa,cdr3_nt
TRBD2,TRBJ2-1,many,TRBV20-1,CSASSGKGQFF,TGCAGTGCTAGTAGCGGGAAGGGGCAGTTCTTC
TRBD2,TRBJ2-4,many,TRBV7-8,CASSLARLAGPKNIQYF,TGTGCCAGCAGCTTAGCCCGACTAGCGGGACCTAAAAACATTCAGTACTTC
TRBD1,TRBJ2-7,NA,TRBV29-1,CSVRRDRGLAGVIGPYEQYF,TGCAGCGTACGCCGGGACAGGGGGCTAGCGGGAGTTATTGGGCCTTACGAGCAGTACTTC
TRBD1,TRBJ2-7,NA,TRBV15,CATSRASGTGAYEQYF,TGTGCCACCAGCAGAGCGTCCGGGACAGGGGCCTACGAGCAGTACTTC
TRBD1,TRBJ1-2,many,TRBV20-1,CSATTGENGYTF,TGCAGTGCTACGACAGGGGAAAATGGCTACACCTTC
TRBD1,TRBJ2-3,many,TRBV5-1,CASSFHGQGTDTQYF,TGCGCCAGCAGCTTCCACGGACAGGGCACAGATACGCAGTATTTT
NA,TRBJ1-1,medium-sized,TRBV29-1,CSVTQGLNTEAFF,TGCAGCGTGACACAGGGCCTGAACACTGAAGCTTTCTTT
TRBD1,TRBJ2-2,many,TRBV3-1,CASSRLGGQGSTGELFF,TGTGCCAGCAGCCGCCTAGGGGGACAGGGTAGCACCGGGGAGCTGTTTTTT
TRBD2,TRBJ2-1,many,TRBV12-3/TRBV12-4,CASSLWTSGYNEQFF,TGTGCCAGCAGTTTGTGGACTAGCGGGTACAATGAGCAGTTCTTC
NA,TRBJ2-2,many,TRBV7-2,CASSLLVTGELFF,TGTGCCAGCAGCTTACTAGTCACCGGGGAGCTGTTTTTT
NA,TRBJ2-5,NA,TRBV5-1,CASSLWEETQYF,TGCGCCAGCAGCTTGTGGGAAGAGACCCAGTACTTC
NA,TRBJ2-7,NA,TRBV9,CASSPTSPSDEQYF,TGTGCCAGCAGCCCAACTAGCCCGAGCGACGAGCAGTACTTC
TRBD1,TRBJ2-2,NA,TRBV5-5,CASSSQGGHTGELFF,TGTGCCAGCAGCTCACAGGGGGGACACACCGGGGAGCTGTTTTTT
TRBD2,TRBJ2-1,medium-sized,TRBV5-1,CASSLGAGGVNEQFF,TGCGCCAGCAGCTTGGGAGCGGGAGGCGTCAATGAGCAGTTCTTC
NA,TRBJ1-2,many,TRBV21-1,CASSDNEDSLPYYGYTF,TGTGCCAGCAGCGATAATGAGGACTCCCTTCCCTATTATGGCTACACCTTC
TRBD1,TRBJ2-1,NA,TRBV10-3,CAITEGQGRGEQFF,TGTGCCATCACCGAGGGACAGGGGAGAGGTGAGCAGTTCTTC
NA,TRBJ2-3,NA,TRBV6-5,CAPGWADTQYF,TGTGCCCCGGGGTGGGCAGATACGCAGTATTTT
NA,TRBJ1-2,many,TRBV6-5,CASSYAGNYGYTF,TGTGCCAGCAGTTATGCAGGGAACTATGGCTACACCTTC
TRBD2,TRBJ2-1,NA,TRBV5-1,CSSSLGAGGPYTEQFF,TGCTCCAGCAGCTTGGGAGCGGGAGGGCCCTACACTGAGCAGTTCTTC
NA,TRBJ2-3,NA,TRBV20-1,CSASRQSSDTQYF,TGCAGTGCCAGTAGACAGTCCTCAGATACGCAGTATTTT
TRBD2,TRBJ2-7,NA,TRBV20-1,CSASGTSVNEQYF,TGCAGTGCTAGTGGGACTAGCGTGAACGAGCAGTACTTC
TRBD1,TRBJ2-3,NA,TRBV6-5,CASRGQGRAGTDTQYF,TGTGCCAGCAGAGGACAGGGGAGGGCCGGCACAGATACGCAGTATTTT
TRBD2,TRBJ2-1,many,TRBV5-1,CASSLGAGSENEQFF,TGCGCCAGCAGCTTAGGAGCGGGATCGGAAAATGAGCAGTTCTTC
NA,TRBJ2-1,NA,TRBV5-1,CASSWLGGEQFF,TGCGCCAGCAGCTGGCTGGGGGGTGAGCAGTTCTTC
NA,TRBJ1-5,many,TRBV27,CASSPLGRSNQPQHF,TGTGCCAGCAGTCCGCTAGGGCGTAGCAATCAGCCCCAGCATTTT
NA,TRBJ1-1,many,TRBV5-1,CASSLGGRSNTEAFF,TGCGCCAGCAGCTTGGGGGGGCGCTCGAACACTGAAGCTTTCTTT
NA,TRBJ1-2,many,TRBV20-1,CSVARREDYGYTF,TGCAGTGTTGCTCGCAGGGAGGACTATGGCTACACCTTC
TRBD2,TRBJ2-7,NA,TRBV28,CASSISSGRAYEQYF,TGTGCCAGCAGTATTTCTAGCGGGAGGGCCTACGAGCAGTACTTC